One sample yielded the 30 T cell receptor beta chains listed below, sequenced in a study of cytomegalovirus exposure and HLA in healthy donors. It was with 60 Vbeta and 13 Jbeta primers that the PCR ran. Repertoires were generated with immunoSEQ multiplex PCR, while TCRdb's copy carries only in-frame clones and drops some. Among 78,000 or so clones listed, under 65% were seen once. Material for sequencing was PBMCs. All receptors come from a male donor in good health and CMV-seropositive.

The chain has TRBV7-8 and TRBJ2-7; D unclear. From germline, CDR1 is SGHVS and CDR2 FQNEAQ. Deletions cut 4 bases from V and 4 bases from J, with 11 bases between. The CDR3 runs to 13 residues. The CDR3 spells CASSSVDGYEQYF. The DNA for the CDR3 is TGTGCCAGCAGCTCTGTTGACGGGTACGAGCAGTACTTC.

This clone was seen a handful of times. The V and J genes are TRBV28 and TRBJ2-1; D remains unclear. V gave up 2 bases and J gave up 5 bases, with 7 bases separating them. This CDR3 is 13 amino acids long. Germline V gives CDR1 MDHEN, CDR2 SYDVKM. The CDR3 reads CASSLGQDNEQFF. The DNA of the CDR3 is TGTGCCAGCAGTTTAGGTCAGGACAATGAGCAGTTCTTC. The full variable domain, completed using reference TRBV28 and TRBJ2-1, is DVKVTQSSRYLVKRTGEKVFLECVQDMDHENMFWYRQDPGLGLRLIYFSYDVKMKEKGDIPEGYSVSREKKERFSLILESASTNQTSMYLCASSLGQDNEQFFGPGTRLTVL.

The CDR3 bases are TGTGCCAGCAGCTTAGCGGGATTGGGAGGAAGTAACACCATATATTTT. It translates to CASSLAGLGGSNTIYF. The J gene is TRBJ1-3, the V gene TRBV7-8, with D hard to call. This CDR3 is built from 16 residues. The germline gives CDR1 SGHVS, CDR2 FQNEAQ. The germline V and J ends were trimmed by 0 bases and 7 bases, with 16 bases remaining between them.

This clone was found a few times. The gene calls are TRBV30 and TRBJ2-1, with D perhaps matching TRBD2 (6 bases). V was clipped by 2 bases and J by 9 bases, with 14 bases between them. Germline V gene lookup returns CDR1 GTSNPN and CDR2 SVGIG (reference sequence). The CDR3 runs 13 residues. Here the CDR3 DNA reads TGTGCCTGGAGTCGGGCGGGACGGCTTGAGCAGTTCTTC. Its translation: CAWSRAGRLEQFF. The variable domain in full, completed from reference TRBV30 and TRBJ2-1, reads SQTIHQWPATLVQPVGSPLSLECTVEGTSNPNLYWYRQAAGRGLQLLFYSVGIGQISSEVPQNLSASRPQDRQFILSSKKLLLSDSGFYLCAWSRAGRLEQFFGPGTRLTVL.

This clone was counted a few times. V is TRBV7-8 and J is TRBJ2-1; 10 nucleotides align to TRBD1. The CDR3 spans 15 residues. Germline CDR1 SGHVS, CDR2 FQNEAQ. V shed 5 bases and J 2 bases; nucleotides not matched to a gene: 3. The CDR3 is CASSIDRGPYNEQFF. The CDR3 bases are TGTGCCAGCAGCATTGACAGGGGGCCCTACAATGAGCAGTTCTTC.

This chain joins TRBV7-9 and TRBJ2-4; a possible D gene is TRBD1 (6 bases). The V and J ends lost 5 bases and 1 base respectively, with 18 bases between them. This CDR3 is built from 17 residues. Germline values: CDR1 SEHNR, CDR2 FQNEAQ (reference sequence). The CDR3 nucleotides read TGTGCCAGCAGCGTTAGACCCCCAGGGGATGCCAAAAACATTCAGTACTTC. Its protein is CASSVRPPGDAKNIQYF.

This sequence joins TRBV28 and TRBJ1-5; possible D gene TRBD1, 5 bases. The germline V and J ends were trimmed by 7 bases and 5 bases, with 21 bases remaining between them. CDR1 is MDHEN, CDR2 SYDVKM, per germline. The CDR3 has 16 amino acids. The DNA of the CDR3 is TGTGCCAGCAACCCCTACAGACGGTGGGGCGATCAGCCCCAGCATTTT. This translates into CASNPYRRWGDQPQHF.

The chain combines TRBV7-2 with TRBJ2-5; 9 bases are a match to TRBD1. CDR1 and CDR2 (germline): SGHTA, FQGNSA. Trimming at V came to 5 bases and at J to 1 base, leaving 5 bases not matched to a gene. The CDR3 has 15 residues. The CDR3 loop is CASSPGQGPQETQYF. The DNA for the CDR3 is TGTGCCAGCAGCCCGGGACAGGGCCCCCAAGAGACCCAGTACTTC. Filled out from reference TRBV7-2 and TRBJ2-5, the complete variable domain reads GAGVSQSPSNKVTEKGKDVELRCDPISGHTALYWYRQSLGQGLEFLIYFQGNSAPDKSGLPSDRFSAERTGGSVSTLTIQRTQQEDSAVYLCASSPGQGPQETQYFGPGTRLLVL.

The chain carries TRBV4-1 and TRBJ1-5; a possible D gene is TRBD1 (6 bases). Looked up from germline, CDR1 is MGHRA and CDR2 is YSYEKL. This CDR3 spans 17 amino acids. The germline V and J ends were trimmed by 0 bases and 1 base, with 13 bases remaining between them. The CDR3 region has the DNA TGCGCCAGCAGCCAAGATCAGGGGTGGAGAAGCAATCAGCCCCAGCATTTT. Its protein is CASSQDQGWRSNQPQHF.

The chain is built from TRBV10-2 and TRBJ2-1; 7 bases line up with TRBD1. CDR1 is WSHSY and CDR2 is SAAADI in the germline V gene. J lost 10 bases, V lost 5 bases, and 17 bases had no gene match. The CDR3 runs to 16 residues. For the CDR3, the DNA is TGCGCCAGCAGTCCAGGACAGGCTAGGGTAGGAGGAGAGCAGTTCTTC. It specifies CASSPGQARVGGEQFF.

This clone was found once. This chain joins TRBV7-2 and TRBJ2-6, with D tentatively TRBD2 (5 bases). With 2 bases removed from V and 0 bases from J, the gap between germline ends came to 11 bases. The CDR3 covers 17 residues. CDR1 is SGHTA, CDR2 FQGNSA, per germline. The CDR3 protein is CASSLSAGNSGANVLTF. As DNA, the CDR3 is TGTGCCAGCAGCTTATCGGCGGGTAACTCTGGGGCCAACGTCCTGACTTTC.

There are a few counts of this clone. The V gene is TRBV2, the J gene TRBJ2-7; a possible D gene is TRBD2 (5 bases). This CDR3 is 12 amino acids long. V was trimmed by 2 bases and J by 3 bases, leaving 5 bases between them. Germline CDR1 is SNHLY and CDR2 is FYNNEI. Here the CDR3 reads CASSERDYEQYF. DNA for the CDR3: TGTGCCAGCAGTGAACGGGACTACGAGCAGTACTTC. The full variable domain, in which reference TRBV2 and TRBJ2-7 provide the parts outside the CDR3, is EPEVTQTPSHQVTQMGQEVILRCVPISNHLYFYWYRQILGQKVEFLVSFYNNEISEKSEIFDDQFSVERPDGSNFTLKIRSTKLEDSAMYFCASSERDYEQYFGPGTRLTVT.

The gene calls are TRBV30 and TRBJ1-4; 9 bases are shared with TRBD1. Germline V gene data show CDR1 as GTSNPN and CDR2 as SVGIG (reference sequence). J was trimmed by 7 bases and V by 3 bases; bases with no gene match: 6. The length of the CDR3 is 14 residues. The CDR3 bases are TGTGCCTGGAGCCCGGACAGGGGAAGTGAAAAACTGTTTTTT. Protein: CAWSPDRGSEKLFF.

The chain carries TRBV9 and TRBJ2-7, with TRBD1 matching 9 bases. Germline CDR1 and CDR2: SGDLS and YYNGEE. The CDR3 extends over 17 amino acids. The junction had 14 bases not matched to a gene; V was cut back by 4 bases and J by 3 bases. CDR3 in amino acids: CASSPPGRGQGFYEQYF. In nucleotides, the CDR3 is TGTGCCAGCAGCCCCCCGGGGAGGGGACAGGGATTCTACGAGCAGTACTTC.

The gene calls are TRBV7-2 and TRBJ2-2; D ambiguous. The V gene's germline CDR1 is SGHTA and CDR2 FQGNSA. The V and J ends lost 1 base and 1 base respectively, with 13 bases between them. The CDR3 is 17 amino acids. Written as DNA, the CDR3 is TGTGCCAGCAGCTTAGGAGTCAGGCGATTGAACACCGGGGAGCTGTTTTTT. This translates into CASSLGVRRLNTGELFF.

The chain uses TRBV27 and TRBJ1-5; D uncertain. The V gene's germline CDR1 is MNHEY and CDR2 SMNVEV (reference sequence). The CDR3 is 15 residues long. V was trimmed by 3 bases and J by 1 base, leaving 10 bases between them. CDR3 in DNA: TGTGCCAGCAGTTTTAGAACTACGAGCAATCAGCCCCAGCATTTT. This gives the protein CASSFRTTSNQPQHF.

There are a few counts of this clone. The chain recombines TRBV19 with TRBJ1-2; TRBD1 is a possible D gene (5 bases). CDR3 length: 14 residues. Trimming took off 6 bases at V and 3 bases at J, with 14 bases between the two ends. Germline-derived CDR1 and CDR2 are LNHDA and SQIVND (reference sequence). The CDR3 loop is CASSRAVRDYGYTF. Written as DNA, the CDR3 is TGTGCCAGTAGCAGGGCAGTAAGGGACTATGGCTACACCTTC.

This chain links TRBV28 with TRBJ2-3; TRBD2 agrees at 12 bases. Germline-derived CDR1 and CDR2 are MDHEN and SYDVKM. This CDR3 contains 16 residues. V was clipped by 5 bases and J by 2 bases; unmatched bases: 5. CDR3 coding DNA: TGTGCCAGCAGTCCCTGGACTAGCGGGGCCACAGATACGCAGTATTTT. Protein sequence: CASSPWTSGATDTQYF.

CDR3 coding DNA: TGTGCCAGAAGCTTGACTAGCGGTCCCTACGAGCAGTACTTC. The encoded protein is CARSLTSGPYEQYF. The genes are TRBV5-3 and TRBJ2-7; 8 positions match TRBD2. TRBV5-3 is flagged as an ORF with uncertain function. Trimming removed 1 base from V and 2 bases from J; junction bases left unmatched: 2. This CDR3 contains 14 residues.

The chain carries TRBV30 and TRBJ1-5; TRBD1 agrees at 8 bases. With V trimmed by 2 bases and J by 0 bases, 3 bases remained unmatched. The CDR3 covers 15 residues. CDR1 is GTSNPN, CDR2 SVGIG, per germline (reference sequence). The CDR3 nucleotides read TGTGCCTGGAGTCCGGGACAGGTTAGCAATCAGCCCCAGCATTTT. This codes for CAWSPGQVSNQPQHF.

The chain has TRBV6-1 and TRBJ2-3, with TRBD2 identical over 12 bases. With V trimmed by 9 bases and J by 4 bases, 5 bases remained unmatched. This CDR3 has 14 residues. Germline CDR1 reads MNHNS; CDR2 reads SASEGT. CDR3: CASYPSGGADTQYF. The CDR3 region has the DNA TGTGCCAGTTACCCTAGCGGGGGGGCAGATACGCAGTATTTT.

The chain joins TRBV9 to TRBJ2-7; 7 bases align to TRBD1. The V gene end was trimmed by 0 bases and the J gene end by 5 bases; junction bases not matched to a gene: 5. Germline V gene sequence: CDR1 SGDLS, CDR2 YYNGEE. This CDR3 is built from 14 residues. CDR3 loop: CASSVAGGMNEQYF. CDR3 DNA: TGTGCCAGCAGCGTAGCAGGGGGAATGAACGAGCAGTACTTC.

This clone appeared a few times. The rearrangement joins TRBV2 to TRBJ1-4, with 8 bases fitting TRBD1. The CDR3 covers 14 residues. Germline V gene data show CDR1 as SNHLY and CDR2 as FYNNEI. V shed 6 bases and J 8 bases; nucleotides not matched to a gene: 8. CDR3 nucleotide sequence: TGTGCCAGCAGGAAGGGGACAGGACCCGAAAAACTGTTTTTT. Protein sequence: CASRKGTGPEKLFF.

CDR3 bases: TGTGCCAGCAGCTTCGGACAGCCGCTAACTGAAGCTTTCTTT. Translated: CASSFGQPLTEAFF. This chain links TRBV11-2 with TRBJ1-1, with a possible D match to TRBD1 (6 bases). Germline-derived CDR1 and CDR2 are SGHAT and FQNNGV. The germline V and J ends were trimmed by 3 bases and 5 bases, with 13 bases remaining between them. The CDR3 has 14 residues.

This chain connects TRBV7-9 to TRBJ1-1; D is uncertain. Between the trimmed V and J ends, which lost 6 bases and 7 bases, there was a span of 9 bases. The CDR3 contains 11 residues. Per germline, CDR1 SEHNR and CDR2 FQNEAQ (reference sequence). CDR3 DNA: TGTGCCAGCAGTTTTAATAATGAAGCTTTCTTT. Protein sequence: CASSFNNEAFF.

This chain links TRBV13 with TRBJ1-4; D may be TRBD1 (6 bases). The CDR3 sequence is 12 residues long. Germline loops: CDR1 PRHDT, CDR2 FYEKMQ (reference sequence). Trimming took off 1 base at V and 10 bases at J, with 7 bases between the two ends. The CDR3 region has the DNA TGTGCCAGCAGCTTAGAACAGGGAAAACTGTTTTTT. It translates to CASSLEQGKLFF. Complete variable domain (other parts from reference TRBV13 and TRBJ1-4): AAGVIQSPRHLIKEKRETATLKCYPIPRHDTVYWYQQGPGQDPQFLISFYEKMQSDKGSIPDRFSAQQFSDYHSELNMSSLELGDSALYFCASSLEQGKLFFGSGTQLSVL.

This CDR3 is CASSYRRGVEAFF. The CDR3 nucleotides read TGTGCCAGCAGTTACCGCAGGGGCGTTGAAGCTTTCTTT. This chain uses TRBV6-5 with TRBJ1-1; a weak D match, TRBD1 (6 bases). Germline V lookup: CDR1 MNHEY, CDR2 SVGAGI. This CDR3 has 13 residues. Trimming removed 2 bases at V and 7 bases at J, with 11 bases between.

As concerns this clone: One end of the junction is discordant with germline, which a read error may explain. This chain connects TRBV7-8 to TRBJ2-7; no reliable D call. This CDR3 is 13 amino acids long. Germline CDR1 SGHVS, CDR2 FQNEAQ. The CDR3 DNA sequence: TGTGCCAGCAGGAATCGGTTCTCCTACGAGCGGTACTTC. This sequence encodes CASRNRFSYERYF. The variable domain in full, with the rest retrieved from reference TRBV7-8 and TRBJ2-7, is GAGVSQSPRYKVAKRGQDVALRCDPISGHVSLFWYQQALGQGPEFLTYFQNEAQLDKSGLPSDRFFAERPEGSVSTLKIQRTQQEDSAVYLCASRNRFSYERYFGPGTRLTVT.

The gene calls are TRBV28 and TRBJ2-7; maybe TRBD2 (7 bases). This CDR3 is built from 14 residues. Trimming took 8 bases from V and 3 from J, leaving 17 bases between them. Germline V gene sequence: CDR1 MDHEN, CDR2 SYDVKM. CDR3 nucleotides: TGTGCCAGCTCTTTTACCGGGGGGCGCTACGAGCAGTACTTC. Amino acids: CASSFTGGRYEQYF.

This sequence joins TRBV27 and TRBJ2-7, with D possibly matching TRBD2 (5 bases). With 6 bases removed from V and 2 bases from J, the gap between germline ends came to 14 bases. Per the germline V gene, CDR1 is MNHEY and CDR2 is SMNVEV (reference sequence). This CDR3 spans 14 amino acids. The DNA of the CDR3 is TGTGCCAGCAGGAGGGCAGTGGATGCCTACGAGCAGTACTTC. This translates into CASRRAVDAYEQYF.